The source of this T cell receptor (beta chain) is a study of T cells in Graves' hyperthyroidism and ophthalmopathy. Overall study results and limits: Most thyroid-expanded clonotypes above 0.001 were also found in blood.

With regard to this clonotype: What it binds is not known.

Amplification yielded TCR beta CDR3 regions, with RNA transcripts as the source. A first-round RT-PCR of the TCR CDR3 used the HTBI primer set. TCRdb processed the multiplex PCR reads anew with MiXCR; each CDR3 protein has one entry. The table has 690,000 or so distinct CDR3 sequences, roughly a sixth seen once. The CDR3 consists of 18 residues. The V end was cut by 0 bases, the J end by 3 bases, with 18 bases between. In germline, CDR1 is SGHTA, CDR2 FQGTGA. Criteria for exclusion of patients were uncontrolled infection, other autoimmune disease, pregnancy or lactation. The receptor comes from a woman in her forties or fifties with Graves' hyperthyroidism that later progressed to Graves' ophthalmopathy. The chain couples TRBV7-3 to TRBJ1-5, with a weak D call TRBD1 (5 bases). Sample: blood. The CDR3 sequence is CASSLTGIREGANQPQHF. The CDR3 DNA reads as TGTGCCAGCAGCTTAACCGGAATCAGGGAAGGGGCCAATCAGCCCCAGCATTTT.